Presented here are 10 T cell receptor beta chains from one specimen sequenced in a study of neurological immune-mediated disorders. TCRdb reprocessed the 5' RACE reads via MiXCR and lists one record per CDR3 protein. The data show about 50,000 distinct CDR3 sequences, less than 5% seen once. Sequences were obtained from PBMCs. The receptor set was obtained from a middle-aged man with multiple sclerosis.

This clonotype was counted at least ten times. The chain carries TRBV29-1 and TRBJ2-5; D tentatively fits TRBD1 or TRBD2 (5 bases each). V lost 3 bases, J lost 2 bases, and 16 bases lay in between. The CDR3 sequence is 15 residues long. CDR1 is SQVTM, CDR2 ANQGSEA, per germline. The DNA of the CDR3 is TGCAGCGTTGACTGGGGGAAGGGCCTACAAGAGACCCAGTACTTC. It encodes CSVDWGKGLQETQYF.

This clonotype appeared many times. The chain has TRBV28 and TRBJ2-3, with no clear D. Germline V CDR1 and CDR2: MDHEN, SYDVKM. V was shortened by 2 bases and J by 2 bases, with 11 bases between the two germline ends. This CDR3 has 15 amino acids. CDR3 DNA sequence: TGTGCCAGCAGTTTAAGGCTCACGAACACAGATACGCAGTATTTT. This gives the protein CASSLRLTNTDTQYF. Combining the CDR3 with reference TRBV28 and TRBJ2-3 gives the whole variable domain DVKVTQSSRYLVKRTGEKVFLECVQDMDHENMFWYRQDPGLGLRLIYFSYDVKMKEKGDIPEGYSVSREKKERFSLILESASTNQTSMYLCASSLRLTNTDTQYFGPGTRLTVL.

The genes are TRBV7-9 and TRBJ2-7; the D is unclear. This CDR3 region has 14 residues. CDR1 SEHNR and CDR2 FQNEAQ come from the germline V gene (reference sequence). V dropped 1 base and J dropped 3 bases, with 10 bases sitting between them. The CDR3 loop reads CASSLGTSNYEQYF. CDR3 in DNA: TGTGCCAGCAGCTTAGGGACGTCAAACTACGAGCAGTACTTC.

This clonotype was found a few times. The chain joins TRBV2 to TRBJ2-6; D gene uncertain. Deletions cut 3 bases from V and 0 bases from J, with 9 bases between. This CDR3 has 16 residues. Germline V CDR1 and CDR2: SNHLY, FYNNEI. CDR3 nucleotides: TGTGCCAGCAGTGATCCTGCGAGCTCTGGGGCCAACGTCCTGACTTTC. Its protein product is CASSDPASSGANVLTF.

This clonotype was counted between two and nine times. One end of the junction does not line up with germline, which may come from a read error. The chain uses TRBV20-1 and TRBJ1-6, with no clear D. In germline, CDR1 is DFQATT, CDR2 SNEGSKA (reference sequence). This CDR3 has 17 amino acids. The CDR3 loop is CSARDRNRAFYNSPLNF. The CDR3 nucleotides are TGCAGTGCTAGAGATCGTAATAGGGCTTTTTATAATTCACCCCTCAACTTT.

V gene TRBV20-1 combines with J gene TRBJ2-7, with D possibly matching TRBD1 (7 bases). This CDR3 has 15 amino acids. Per germline, CDR1 DFQATT and CDR2 SNEGSKA (reference sequence). V was clipped by 5 bases and J by 3 bases, with 20 bases between them. As DNA, the CDR3 is TGCAGTGCTGCCGCGAGTCAGGGGGGAGTCTACGAGCAGTACTTC. This sequence encodes CSAAASQGGVYEQYF.

Ten or more counts support this clonotype. V gene TRBV20-1 combines with J gene TRBJ2-1; possibly TRBD1 or TRBD2 for D (6 bases each). The CDR3 extends over 15 amino acids. Germline lookup yields CDR1 DFQATT and CDR2 SNEGSKA (reference sequence). Trimming shortened V by 1 base and J by 8 bases, and 18 bases separated the two germline ends. CDR3 amino acids: CSARGTAGAGDEQFF. In DNA form, the CDR3 reads TGCAGTGCTAGAGGGACAGCGGGCGCAGGAGATGAGCAGTTCTTC.

This clonotype has at least ten counts. The chain links TRBV5-1 to TRBJ2-7; weak D call: TRBD1 (5 bases). V dropped 5 bases and J dropped 4 bases, with 13 bases sitting between them. The length of the CDR3 is 13 residues. Looked up from germline, CDR1 is SGHRS and CDR2 is YFSETQ. The CDR3 coding sequence is TGCGCCAGCAGGGACATAGACGGATACGAGCAGTACTTC. Residues: CASRDIDGYEQYF.

This chain connects TRBV3-1 to TRBJ1-2; D not certain. Trimming cost V 0 bases and J 7 bases, with 12 bases left between them. This CDR3 spans 14 amino acids. Germline V gene lookup returns CDR1 LGHDT and CDR2 YNNKEL (reference sequence). CDR3 sequence (DNA): TGTGCCAGCAGCCAAGATACCAGGCACCCTGGCTACACCTTC. Amino acids: CASSQDTRHPGYTF.

This clonotype has ten or more counts. The chain uses TRBV20-1 and TRBJ1-1, with 9 bases fitting TRBD1. Germline values: CDR1 DFQATT, CDR2 SNEGSKA (reference sequence). After removal of 0 bases from V and 5 bases from J, the junction contained 10 bases not matched to a gene. The CDR3 spans 16 residues. DNA of the CDR3: TGCAGTGCTAGAGATCCCGGACAGGGGATGTGGACTGAAGCTTTCTTT. This translates into CSARDPGQGMWTEAFF.